Below, 4 T cell receptor beta chains from the same sample are listed, as sequenced in a study of human T cells and chemical hapten exposure. Described time point: patch test 2, 6 weeks after DPC sensitization. Specified treatment: therapeutic diphenylcyclopropenone sensitization with weekly scalp DPC. TCRdb ran MiXCR on the RACE reads and lists one entry per CDR3 protein. Seen here are around 67,000 distinct CDR3 sequences, 8.5% observed once, and the top ten hold approximately 3.4%. Sequencing was performed on whole blood, taken in connection with sensitization to the hapten diphenylcyclopropenone (DPC). These receptors came from a woman aged 50 to 60 with alopecia areata. Some clones in this sample may be carry-over from other donors' samples.

CDR3 sequence (DNA): TGTGCCAGCAGTTTAGTGCCGGGGGAGCTGTTTTTT. Translating it yields CASSLVPGELFF. The chain is built from TRBV12-3 or TRBV12-4 and TRBJ2-2; D gene ambiguous. The CDR3 loop spans 12 amino acids. Trimming stripped 1 base from V and 8 bases from J, with 5 bases between.

The J gene is TRBJ1-5, the V gene TRBV4-1; the D gene is possibly TRBD1 (6 bases). The germline CDR1 and CDR2 sequences are MGHRA and YSYEKL. CDR3 length: 15 residues. Trimming left V 0 bases short and J 6 bases short, with 12 bases between. The CDR3, as DNA: TGCGCCAGCAGCCAAGACGAGGGGGTGGTTCAGCCCCAGCATTTT. This sequence encodes CASSQDEGVVQPQHF.

This clonotype was observed at least ten times. This sequence joins TRBV20-1 and TRBJ1-3; D call uncertain. Per the germline V gene, CDR1 is DFQATT and CDR2 is SNEGSKA (reference sequence). V was trimmed by 3 bases and J by 6 bases, leaving 9 bases between them. The CDR3 consists of 12 residues. The CDR3: CSASPEVNTIYF. The CDR3 nucleotides are TGCAGTGCTAGCCCGGAAGTAAACACCATATATTTT.

The rearrangement links TRBV7-2 to TRBJ2-3, with D possibly TRBD1 on 5 matching bases. V lost 2 bases to trimming and J lost 4 bases, with 10 bases between them. Germline lookup yields CDR1 SGHTA and CDR2 FQGNSA. The CDR3 loop spans 14 amino acids. The DNA of the CDR3 is TGTGCCAGCAGCTTATTATGGGGCGCAGATACGCAGTATTTT. Translated: CASSLLWGADTQYF.